This TCR beta chain was obtained from a study of blood T cell repertoires in COVID-19. About the study: Samples came from the United States, Italy and Spain, spanning acute and convalescent COVID-19. T cells, B-cell-depleted T cells, or PBMCs supplied cDNA or gDNA.

Germline V gene lookup returns CDR1 MNHEY and CDR2 SVGAGI. The CDR3 loop spans 15 amino acids. V trimming: 0 bases; J trimming: 7 bases; junction bases outside the gene matches: 5. The data were produced by immunoSEQ multiplex PCR, yet TCRdb's version contains in-frame clones alone and is incomplete. The sample has about 200,000 clones; 81% are singletons. The source is a woman older than 75 with acute or convalescent COVID-19. Sample: peripheral blood. The gene calls are TRBV6-5 and TRBJ2-7; 11 positions match TRBD1. For the CDR3, the DNA is TGTGCCAGCAGTTACTCAGGGACAGGGGGTGGAGAGCAGTACTTC. Its translation: CASSYSGTGGGEQYF.